These 21 T cell receptor beta chains originate from one sample sequenced in a study of tumor and adjacent non-tumor tissue in lung cancer. This sample's RNA came from whole unsorted tissue. More than 3 cm separated this lung sample from the edge of the tumor. TCRbeta libraries were built with three rounds of nested PCR, modified from ARM-PCR. MiXCR, applied by TCRdb to the multiplex PCR reads, yields one record per CDR3 protein. The sample includes 90,000 to 100,000 distinct CDR3 sequences, 75% to 90% of them seen just once. The sample was distant non-tumor lung tissue. The source of these receptors is a man in his 60s with small cell lung cancer.

As for this clonotype: A read error is possible here, since a much larger clone lies one base away. This chain links TRBV6-5 with TRBJ2-7, with TRBD2 matching over 8 bases. CDR1 is MNHEY, CDR2 SVGAGI, per germline. This CDR3 has 16 amino acids. CDR3 amino acids: CASNYTSGAVKYEQYF. DNA of the CDR3: TGTGCCAGCAATTACACTAGCGGAGCAGTAAAGTACGAGCAGTACTTC.

This clonotype was picked up many times. The chain carries TRBV30 and TRBJ1-2; no firm D call. Trimming removed 1 base at V and 7 bases at J, with 7 bases between. The CDR3 runs to 11 residues. Germline-derived CDR1 and CDR2 are GTSNPN and SVGIG (reference sequence). The CDR3 region has the DNA TGTGCCTGGAGTGGGGGAAGTGGCTACACCTTC. Translation: CAWSGGSGYTF.

The rearrangement uses TRBV6-2 or TRBV6-3 and TRBJ1-2, with 11 positions matching TRBD1. This CDR3 region has 14 residues. The germline V gene has CDR1 MNHEY and CDR2 SVGEGT. V was pared by 7 bases and J by 9 bases, with 10 bases of the junction left unmatched. CDR3 DNA: TGTGCCAGCAATATCCGGACAGGGGGCGCGAGCTACACCTTC. This translates into CASNIRTGGASYTF.

This chain connects TRBV2 to TRBJ2-3; D is perhaps TRBD1 or TRBD2 (6 bases each). The CDR3 length is 17 residues. V was pared by 1 base and J by 0 bases, with 14 bases between. Germline CDR1 reads SNHLY; CDR2 reads FYNNEI. In DNA form, the CDR3 reads TGTGCCAGCAGTGAAGACCCGGGGGCTCCTAGCACAGATACGCAGTATTTT. It is translated as CASSEDPGAPSTDTQYF.

Notes on this clonotype: Because the CDR3 is missing its conserved closing phenylalanine or tryptophan, this is likely a read error. V gene TRBV11-2 combines with J gene TRBJ2-1; 10 nucleotides match TRBD2. This CDR3 is built from 18 residues. The germline CDR1 and CDR2 sequences are SGHAT and FQNNGV. This CDR3 is CANSLVVAGGYYYNEQFL. CDR3 DNA: TGTGCCAACAGCTTAGTAGTAGCGGGAGGCTACTACTACAATGAGCAGTTCCTC.

In the case of this clonotype: Because the CDR3 is missing its conserved closing phenylalanine or tryptophan, this is likely a read error. The V and J genes are TRBV12-3 or TRBV12-4 and TRBJ2-3; D is unresolved. The length of the CDR3 is 10 residues. V was clipped by 8 bases and J by 8 bases, with 8 bases between them. CDR3 sequence reads: CASGECTQYL. In nucleotides, the CDR3 is TGTGCCAGCGGTGAATGTACGCAGTATCTT.

Points on this clonotype: The CDR3 does not close with the conserved phenylalanine or tryptophan, likely indicating a read error. V usage is TRBV4-1 and J usage is TRBJ2-3; D gene uncertain. The CDR3 sequence is 12 residues long. Trimming left V 0 bases short and J 2 bases short, with 0 bases between. The V gene's germline CDR1 is MGHRA and CDR2 YSYEKL. This chain's CDR3 is CASSQDTDTQYS. CDR3 nucleotide sequence: TGCGCCAGCAGCCAAGACACAGATACGCAGTATTCT.

At least ten counts were recorded for this clonotype. V and J are TRBV4-2 and TRBJ1-3, with D uncertain. Germline loops: CDR1 LGHNA, CDR2 YNFKEQ. The CDR3 consists of 18 residues. Trimming pared 3 bases from V and 0 bases from J, leaving 18 bases between. The CDR3: CASSQAHQWAASGNTIYF. The CDR3 bases are TGTGCCAGCAGCCAGGCGCATCAATGGGCAGCCTCTGGAAACACCATATATTTT.

A remark on this clonotype: A much larger clone differs from this one at a single base, so this may be a read error. The genes are TRBV20-1 and TRBJ2-3; D may correspond to TRBD1 or TRBD2 (5 bases each). Germline lookup yields CDR1 DFQATT and CDR2 SNEGSKA (reference sequence). Trimming removed 2 bases at V and 6 bases at J, with 27 bases between. The CDR3 is made up of 18 amino acids. The CDR3 is CSARPSRGGVRPLDTQYF. The CDR3 DNA follows: TGCAGTGCTAGACCCTCCCGGGGCGGAGTCCGGCCTTTGGATACGCAGTATTTT.

With respect to this clonotype: Because the CDR3 is missing its conserved closing phenylalanine or tryptophan, this is likely a read error. This chain links TRBV11-2 with TRBJ1-2, with D possibly matching TRBD1 (5 bases). V was cut by 1 base and J by 4 bases, with 10 bases left in between. CDR3 length: 14 residues. Germline V CDR1 and CDR2: SGHAT, FQNNGV. Here the CDR3 reads CASSLGPGGYGYTI. Written as DNA, the CDR3 is TGTGCCAGCAGCTTAGGTCCTGGGGGCTATGGCTACACCATT.

The chain joins TRBV29-1 to TRBJ2-3; D is possibly TRBD1 (5 bases). Trimming left V 3 bases short and J 11 bases short, with 18 bases between. Germline loops: CDR1 SQVTM, CDR2 ANQGSEA. This CDR3 contains 13 residues. CDR3 bases: TGCAGCGTTGATGCCGCGGTCACAGGTATGCAGTATTTT. Translated: CSVDAAVTGMQYF.

On this clonotype: A much larger clone lies one base from this, so it may be a read error. J is TRBJ2-1 and V is TRBV7-8; maybe TRBD2 (6 bases). This CDR3 is 18 amino acids long. Germline values: CDR1 SGHVS, CDR2 FQNEAQ. CDR3 region: CASGLGANVGLFLNEQFF. The CDR3 nucleotides are TGTGCCAGCGGCTTAGGGGCTAACGTGGGACTGTTCCTCAATGAGCAGTTCTTC.

This clonotype came up once. The chain employs TRBV4-2 and TRBJ2-7; 9 nucleotides match TRBD2. Trimming cost V 10 bases and J 4 bases; bases outside gene matches: 14. CDR1 is LGHNA and CDR2 is YNFKEQ in the germline V gene. CDR3 length: 15 residues. The CDR3: CATSQDSSGIYEQYF. The CDR3 DNA reads as TGTGCCACCAGTCAAGATTCTAGCGGGATTTACGAGCAGTACTTC.

Comment on this clonotype: The CDR3 carries no conserved terminal phenylalanine or tryptophan, so it likely arises from a read error. The DNA is omitted, as the CDR3 cannot be located on it reliably, and the CDR3 follows TCRdb's listing. The CDR3 here is CASTYSNQGEVYI. The V gene is TRBV6-5, the J gene TRBJ2-7; the DNA was not used to check the table's D call, TRBD1. Germline V lookup: CDR1 MNHEY, CDR2 SVGAGI. The CDR3 comprises 13 residues, both ends counted.

The chain joins TRBV6-5 to TRBJ2-2; either TRBD1 or TRBD2 may supply D (6 bases each). There are 14 residues in the CDR3. Germline values: CDR1 MNHEY, CDR2 SVGAGI. Trimming left V 7 bases short and J 6 bases short, with 15 bases between. This CDR3 reads CASNRERGAGELFF. In nucleotides, the CDR3 is TGTGCCAGCAATCGAGAGAGGGGGGCCGGGGAGCTGTTTTTT.

The chain is built from TRBV4-1 and TRBJ2-7; tentatively, D is TRBD1 (5 bases). Germline CDR1 and CDR2: MGHRA and YSYEKL. The CDR3 is 13 residues long. CDR3 loop: CTCSFDRLYEQYF. CDR3 in DNA: TGCACCTGTAGTTTCGACAGACTCTACGAGCAGTACTTC.

As for this clonotype: A much larger clone lies a single base off, so this may be a read error. The CDR3 end shows no conserved phenylalanine or tryptophan, and so a read error is likely. CDR3 coding DNA: TGTGCCAGCAGCTCCCTCGGGCGTCAAGATACGCAGTATTCT. Protein: CASSSLGRQDTQYS. The V and J genes are TRBV7-9 and TRBJ2-3; D gene uncertain. Germline loops: CDR1 SEHNR, CDR2 FQNEAQ (reference sequence). Trimming shortened V by 4 bases and J by 5 bases, and 13 bases separated the two germline ends. This CDR3 has 14 amino acids.

The V gene is TRBV29-1, the J gene TRBJ2-2; 10 bases are shared with TRBD2. V gave up 5 bases and J gave up 6 bases; unmatched junction bases: 9. This CDR3 has 15 amino acids. Germline V lookup: CDR1 SQVTM, CDR2 ANQGSEA. In DNA, the CDR3 is TGCAGCGTTACCGGTACTAGCGGGAATGCCGGGGAGCTGTTTTTT. It is translated as CSVTGTSGNAGELFF.

The rearrangement uses TRBV4-2 and TRBJ2-6; possibly TRBD1 for D (6 bases). Germline CDR1 LGHNA, CDR2 YNFKEQ. The V end lost 2 bases, the J end lost 0 bases, and 14 bases lay between the germline ends. The CDR3 totals 18 residues. The CDR3 here is CASSQYARGHSGANVLTF. CDR3 in DNA: TGTGCCAGCAGCCAATATGCGAGGGGACACTCTGGGGCCAACGTCCTGACTTTC.

At least ten counts were recorded for this clonotype. CDR3 in DNA: TGTGCCAGCAGTGAGACAGGGGGAGAGACCCAGTACTTC. Translated, it gives CASSETGGETQYF. The rearrangement uses TRBV6-1 and TRBJ2-5; 9 positions match TRBD1. The V gene's germline CDR1 is MNHNS and CDR2 SASEGT. The CDR3 spans 13 residues. V dropped 3 bases and J dropped 4; count of bases not matched to a gene: 0.

Comment on this clonotype: Mismatch with germline at one junction end may stem from a read error. The chain links TRBV30 to TRBJ1-5; D perhaps matches TRBD1 (6 bases). Per germline, CDR1 GTSNPN and CDR2 SVGIG (reference sequence). The CDR3 is made up of 14 amino acids. The CDR3 nucleotides are TGTCCCTGGAGGGAGGTCGGGGGCAATCAGCCCAAGCATTTT. It codes for CPWREVGGNQPKHF.